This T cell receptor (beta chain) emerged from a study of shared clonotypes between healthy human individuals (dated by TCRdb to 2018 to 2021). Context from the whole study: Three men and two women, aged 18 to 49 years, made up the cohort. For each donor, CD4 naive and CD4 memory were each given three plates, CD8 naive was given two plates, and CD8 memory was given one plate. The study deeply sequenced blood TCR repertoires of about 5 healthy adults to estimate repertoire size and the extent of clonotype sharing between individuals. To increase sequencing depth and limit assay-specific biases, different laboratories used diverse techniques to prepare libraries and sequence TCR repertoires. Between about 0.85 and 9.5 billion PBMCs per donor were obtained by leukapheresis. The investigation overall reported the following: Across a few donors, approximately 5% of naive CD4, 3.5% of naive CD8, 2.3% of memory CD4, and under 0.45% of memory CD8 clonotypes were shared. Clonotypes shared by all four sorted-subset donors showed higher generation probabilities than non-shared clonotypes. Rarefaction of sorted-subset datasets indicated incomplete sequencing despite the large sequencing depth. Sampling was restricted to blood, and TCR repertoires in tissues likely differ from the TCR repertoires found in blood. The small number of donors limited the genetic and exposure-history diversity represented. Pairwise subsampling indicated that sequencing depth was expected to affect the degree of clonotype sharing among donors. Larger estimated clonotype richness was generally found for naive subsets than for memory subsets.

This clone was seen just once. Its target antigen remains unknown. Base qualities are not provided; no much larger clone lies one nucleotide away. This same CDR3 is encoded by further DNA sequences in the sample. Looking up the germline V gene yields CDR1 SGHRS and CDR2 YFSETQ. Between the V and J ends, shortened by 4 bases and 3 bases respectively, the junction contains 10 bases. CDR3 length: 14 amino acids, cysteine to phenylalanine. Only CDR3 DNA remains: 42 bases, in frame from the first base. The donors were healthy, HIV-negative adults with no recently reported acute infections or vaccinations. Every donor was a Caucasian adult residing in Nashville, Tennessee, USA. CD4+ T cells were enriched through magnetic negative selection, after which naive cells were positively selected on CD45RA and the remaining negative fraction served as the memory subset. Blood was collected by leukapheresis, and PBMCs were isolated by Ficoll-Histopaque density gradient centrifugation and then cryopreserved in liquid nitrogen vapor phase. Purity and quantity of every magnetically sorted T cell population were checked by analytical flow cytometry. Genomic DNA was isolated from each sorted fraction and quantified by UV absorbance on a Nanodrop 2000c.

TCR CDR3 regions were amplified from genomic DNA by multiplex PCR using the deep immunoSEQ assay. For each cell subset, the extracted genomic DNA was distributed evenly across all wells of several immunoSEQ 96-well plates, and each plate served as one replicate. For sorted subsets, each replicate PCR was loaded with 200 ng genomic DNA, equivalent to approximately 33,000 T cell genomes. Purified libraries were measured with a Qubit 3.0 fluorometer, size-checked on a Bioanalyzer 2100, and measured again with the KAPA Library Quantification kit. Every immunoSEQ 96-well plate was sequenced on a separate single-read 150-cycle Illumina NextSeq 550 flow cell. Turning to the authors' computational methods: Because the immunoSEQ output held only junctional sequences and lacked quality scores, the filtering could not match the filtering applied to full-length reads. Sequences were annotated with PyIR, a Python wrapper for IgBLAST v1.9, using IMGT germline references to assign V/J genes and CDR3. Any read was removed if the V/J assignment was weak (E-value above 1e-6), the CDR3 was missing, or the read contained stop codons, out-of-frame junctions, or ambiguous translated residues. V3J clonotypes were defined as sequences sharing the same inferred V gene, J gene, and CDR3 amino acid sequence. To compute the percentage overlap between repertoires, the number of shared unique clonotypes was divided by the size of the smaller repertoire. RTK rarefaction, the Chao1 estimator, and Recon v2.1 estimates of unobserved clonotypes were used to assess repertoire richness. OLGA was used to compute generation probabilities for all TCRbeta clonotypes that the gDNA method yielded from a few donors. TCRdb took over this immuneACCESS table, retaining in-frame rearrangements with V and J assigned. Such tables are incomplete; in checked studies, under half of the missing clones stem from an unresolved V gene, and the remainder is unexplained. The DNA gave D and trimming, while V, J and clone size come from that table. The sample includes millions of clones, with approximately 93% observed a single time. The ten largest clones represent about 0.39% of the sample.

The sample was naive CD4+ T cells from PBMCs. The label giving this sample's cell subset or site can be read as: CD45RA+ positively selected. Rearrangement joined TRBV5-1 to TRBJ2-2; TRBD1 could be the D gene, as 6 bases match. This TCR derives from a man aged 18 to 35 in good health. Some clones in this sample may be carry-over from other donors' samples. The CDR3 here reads CASSLRTDTGELFF. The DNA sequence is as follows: TGCGCCAGCAGCCTCAGGACAGACACCGGGGAGCTGTTTTTT.